This TCR beta chain appears in the sequencing data of a study of chronic HIV infection and antiretroviral therapy (dated by TCRdb to 2015 to 2017). Libraries came from 5' RACE. Sequencing relied on an Illumina MiSeq. The public reads were reanalyzed by TCRdb: fastp trimming at Q25, MiXCR alignment, in-frame beta chains only. For every CDR3 protein sequence, its rows merge into one entry that carries the most common genes and DNA. Present in this sample are about 38,000 distinct CDR3 sequences, 7% to 10% of which were seen just once. Of the sample, 2.9% falls within the top ten clones. According to the germline V gene (reference sequence), CDR1 reads DFQATT and CDR2 reads SNEGSKA. V loses 0 bases, J loses 3 bases, and the germline ends lie 13 bases apart. From cysteine to phenylalanine, the CDR3 is 15 amino acids long. Only the CDR3 portion is preserved as DNA: 45 bases, with reading frame beginning at the first base.

This clonotype was picked up many times. Its antigen remains unidentified. Within one base of it there is no much larger clone, and no base qualities were kept. The rearrangement joined TRBV20-1 to TRBJ2-3; a weak D assignment points to TRBD2 (6 bases agree). Specimen: peripheral blood. The sequence was obtained from an adult who had HIV and had not received antiretroviral therapy, or was an uninfected healthy control (not recorded which). This receptor carries the CDR3 CSARDRLVGTDTQYF. The DNA is TGCAGTGCTAGAGACCGACTAGTAGGGACAGATACGCAGTATTTT.